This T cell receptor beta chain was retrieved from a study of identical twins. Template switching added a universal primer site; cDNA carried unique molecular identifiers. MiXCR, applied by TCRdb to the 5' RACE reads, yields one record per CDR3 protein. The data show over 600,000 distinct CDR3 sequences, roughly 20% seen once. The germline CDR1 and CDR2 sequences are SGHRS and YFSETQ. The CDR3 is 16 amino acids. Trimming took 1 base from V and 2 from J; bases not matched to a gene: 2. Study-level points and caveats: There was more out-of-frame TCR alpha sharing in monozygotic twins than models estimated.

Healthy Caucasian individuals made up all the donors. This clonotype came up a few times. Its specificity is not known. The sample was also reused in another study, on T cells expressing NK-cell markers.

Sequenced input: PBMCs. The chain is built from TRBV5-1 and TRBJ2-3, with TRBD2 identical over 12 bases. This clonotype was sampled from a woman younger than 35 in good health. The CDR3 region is CASSLSSGRVTDTQYF. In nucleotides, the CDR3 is TGCGCCAGCAGCTTGTCTAGCGGGAGGGTCACAGATACGCAGTATTTT.